This T cell receptor beta chain was profiled in a study of blood T cell repertoires in COVID-19. Study as a whole: From T cells, B-cell-depleted T cells, or PBMCs came the material, which was cDNA or gDNA.

Trimming pared 5 bases from V and 5 bases from J, leaving 10 bases between. This CDR3 comprises 14 residues. CDR1 is SNHLY, CDR2 FYNNEI, per germline. TCRdb keeps only in-frame clones here, not all; method: immunoSEQ multiplex PCR. The sample lists some 250,000 clones, 75% to 85% seen once, with 6.5% to 9% in the top ten. A Seattle source enrolled patients during active infection and followed them longitudinally. The sequence was collected from a woman of 80 years or more with COVID-19, enrolled during active disease. The sample was peripheral blood. The rearrangement links TRBV2 to TRBJ1-6; perhaps TRBD1 as D (5 bases). CDR3 DNA sequence: TGTGCCAGCAGTCCTCAGGGAAATAATTCACCCCTCCACTTT. Protein sequence: CASSPQGNNSPLHF. The complete variable domain, with remaining parts taken from reference TRBV2 and TRBJ1-6, reads EPEVTQTPSHQVTQMGQEVILRCVPISNHLYFYWYRQILGQKVEFLVSFYNNEISEKSEIFDDQFSVERPDGSNFTLKIRSTKLEDSAMYFCASSPQGNNSPLHFGNGTRLTVT.